Each of the 25 T cell receptor beta chains below was sequenced from the same sample in a study of identical twins. TCRdb reprocessed the 5' RACE reads with MiXCR, giving one entry per CDR3 protein. The table lists over 600,000 distinct CDR3 sequences, around 20% of them singletons, with 4% to 5.5% in the top ten. These data also featured in a second study, about T cells expressing NK-cell markers.

Sequenced sample: PBMCs. Receptors originate from a woman aged 18-30 years in good health.

The gene calls are TRBV3-1 and TRBJ2-7; maybe TRBD2 (5 bases). CDR1 LGHDT and CDR2 YNNKEL come from the germline V gene (reference sequence). V lost 1 base, J lost 10 bases, and 14 bases lay in between. The CDR3 consists of 13 residues. In nucleotides, the CDR3 is TGTGCCAGCAGCCAAGCCAGCAATGGAGGCCAGTACTTC. It encodes CASSQASNGGQYF.

The CDR3 nucleotides read TGCGCCAGTCAACGAGTAAGCGGGGGGTCTAGCACAGATACGCAGTATTTT. The encoded protein is CASQRVSGGSSTDTQYF. This chain links TRBV5-1 with TRBJ2-3; 9 bases fit TRBD2. CDR1 is SGHRS, CDR2 YFSETQ, per germline. The CDR3 contains 17 residues. Germline trimming cut 8 bases from V and 0 bases from J; bases unmatched to any gene: 13.

The chain is built from TRBV29-1 and TRBJ2-1, with unresolved D. The CDR3 has 13 residues. The germline V and J ends were trimmed by 2 bases and 4 bases, with 9 bases remaining between them. Germline V lookup: CDR1 SQVTM, CDR2 ANQGSEA. The CDR3 spells CSVEKAPYNEQFF. In DNA form, the CDR3 reads TGCAGCGTTGAAAAGGCCCCGTACAATGAGCAGTTCTTC.

In its sample, this clonotype was seen a few times. The V gene is TRBV6-2 or TRBV6-3, the J gene TRBJ2-7, with D maybe TRBD1 (5 bases). The CDR3 has 12 residues. The germline CDR1 and CDR2 sequences are MNHEY and SVGEGT. V was cut by 7 bases and J by 7 bases, with 14 bases left in between. The CDR3 loop reads CASTTREGEQYF. In DNA, the CDR3 is TGTGCCAGCACTACCAGGGAAGGAGAGCAGTACTTC.

The rearrangement links TRBV5-6 to TRBJ1-6; D call uncertain. This CDR3 is 18 amino acids long. Germline V gene data show CDR1 as SGHDT and CDR2 as YYEEEE. Trimming stripped 0 bases from V and 10 bases from J, with 23 bases between. The CDR3 sequence is CASSLEGIRRDSRSPLHF. CDR3 coding DNA: TGTGCCAGCAGCTTGGAAGGGATCCGAAGGGATTCGAGGTCACCCCTCCACTTT.

There are a few counts of this clonotype. The genes are TRBV21-1 and TRBJ2-1; TRBD2 reflects the table's D call only, with no check against the DNA. TRBV21-1 is a pseudogene. The CDR3 is 17 residues long. CDR3 bases: TGTGCCAGCAGCCCCGGTAGGGGGACCAGCGTCTACAATGAGCAGTTCTTC. This gives the protein CASSPGRGTSVYNEQFF.

This clonotype was detected a few times. The V call is TRBV5-1, the J call TRBJ2-1; 7 positions match TRBD2. With 0 bases clipped from V and 14 bases from J, the junction kept 8 bases outside the gene matches. Looked up from germline, CDR1 is SGHRS and CDR2 is YFSETQ. This CDR3 has 13 residues. The CDR3 protein is CASSLAGGLGKFF. CDR3 in DNA: TGCGCCAGCAGCTTGGCGGGGGGACTTGGGAAGTTCTTC.

The V call is TRBV5-6, the J call TRBJ1-1; D remains ambiguous. Germline loops: CDR1 SGHDT, CDR2 YYEEEE. V gave up 6 bases and J gave up 11 bases, with 20 bases separating them. The CDR3 spans 13 residues. The CDR3 DNA sequence: TGTGCCAGCACCCGGAGGCGGCCAGAGGGTGCTTTCTTT. Protein: CASTRRRPEGAFF. Full variable domain (remainder filled in from reference TRBV5-6 and TRBJ1-1): DAGVTQSPTHLIKTRGQQVTLRCSPKSGHDTVSWYQQALGQGPQFIFQYYEEEERQRGNFPDRFSGHQFPNYSSELNVNALLLGDSALYLCASTRRRPEGAFFGQGTRLTVV.

This clonotype has a handful of counts. The rearrangement joins TRBV20-1 to TRBJ2-3; a possible D gene is TRBD2 (7 bases). CDR1 and CDR2 (germline): DFQATT, SNEGSKA (reference sequence). The CDR3 extends over 12 amino acids. DNA for the CDR3: TGCGTATCGGGGGGCAGCACAGATACGCAGTATTTT. Translating it yields CVSGGSTDTQYF.

This clonotype was observed a few times. The V gene is TRBV2, the J gene TRBJ1-6; 7 bases are a match to TRBD1. Losses at the gene ends were 5 bases for V and 7 bases for J; bases not matched to a gene: 8. CDR3 size: 15 residues. Germline V gives CDR1 SNHLY, CDR2 FYNNEI. For the CDR3, the DNA is TGTGCCAGCAGTCGACAGGGCCGGCGGAATTCACCCCTCCACTTT. Residues: CASSRQGRRNSPLHF.

This clonotype was recorded at least ten times. The chain is built from TRBV20-1 and TRBJ2-1; TRBD2 agrees at 10 bases. CDR1 is DFQATT and CDR2 is SNEGSKA in the germline V gene (reference sequence). The CDR3 extends over 15 amino acids. Trimming took 3 bases from V and 8 from J; bases not matched to a gene: 10. The CDR3, as DNA: TGCAGTGCTAGGGTAGGGACTAGCGCTTATTATGAGCAGTTCTTC. This translates into CSARVGTSAYYEQFF.

J is TRBJ2-7 and V is TRBV7-9, with D perhaps being TRBD1 or TRBD2 (6 bases each). Per germline, CDR1 SEHNR and CDR2 FQNEAQ (reference sequence). The ends were cut back, 2 bases at V and 6 bases at J, with 11 bases in the middle. The CDR3 loop spans 13 amino acids. The CDR3 sequence is CASSLSGAGEQYF. In DNA, the CDR3 is TGTGCCAGCAGCTTATCGGGGGCGGGCGAGCAGTACTTC.

This chain joins TRBV6-2 or TRBV6-3 and TRBJ2-7, with 9 bases fitting TRBD1. Germline trimming cut 0 bases from V and 4 bases from J; bases unmatched to any gene: 7. From germline, CDR1 is MNHEY and CDR2 SVGEGT. The CDR3 is 16 residues long. In DNA form, the CDR3 reads TGTGCCAGCAGTTACTCCCTAGGGACAGGGATATACGAGCAGTACTTC. Translated, it gives CASSYSLGTGIYEQYF.

The rearrangement uses TRBV7-2 and TRBJ2-2; D ambiguous. CDR1 SGHTA and CDR2 FQGNSA come from the germline V gene. Deletions cut 4 bases from V and 7 bases from J, with 7 bases between. This CDR3 comprises 12 residues. This CDR3 is CASSSGDGELFF. In DNA, the CDR3 is TGTGCCAGCAGCTCCGGCGACGGGGAGCTGTTTTTT.

The rearrangement joins TRBV10-3 to TRBJ2-2; D remains ambiguous. From germline, CDR1 is ENHRY and CDR2 SYGVKD. Trimming pared 7 bases from V and 4 bases from J, leaving 13 bases between. The CDR3 totals 14 residues. The CDR3 DNA sequence: TGTGCCATCACCCGGGCAAGGTCCACCGGGGAGCTGTTTTTT. It encodes CAITRARSTGELFF.

Written as DNA, the CDR3 is TGTGCCAGCACCCGAGGGGACAGGGGTTCACCCCTCCACTTT. Translated, it gives CASTRGDRGSPLHF. The V gene is TRBV6-1, the J gene TRBJ1-6, with 10 bases fitting TRBD1. The J segment lost 9 bases and the V segment lost 7 bases, leaving 6 bases of the junction unmatched. In germline, CDR1 is MNHNS, CDR2 SASEGT. This CDR3 is built from 14 residues.

This chain links TRBV5-1 with TRBJ1-1, with a tentative D call TRBD1 (6 bases). This CDR3 is built from 15 residues. Trimming took 4 bases from V and 2 from J, leaving 15 bases between them. CDR1 and CDR2 from the germline V gene are SGHRS and YFSETQ. The DNA of the CDR3 is TGCGCCAGCAGCCTTCTACAGGGTTCCAACACTGAAGCTTTCTTT. Translated, it gives CASSLLQGSNTEAFF.

This clonotype was counted only a few times. J is TRBJ1-2 and V is TRBV29-1; TRBD1 aligns across 8 bases. CDR3 length: 14 amino acids. V was pared by 0 bases and J by 8 bases, with 8 bases of the junction left unmatched. Germline V gene data show CDR1 as SQVTM and CDR2 as ANQGSEA. The CDR3 here is CSVEELTGVQGYTF. The CDR3 DNA reads TGCAGCGTTGAAGAATTGACAGGGGTGCAAGGCTACACCTTC.

This chain connects TRBV20-1 to TRBJ1-4, with TRBD1 as a possible D gene (5 bases). CDR3 size: 14 residues. Deletions cut 6 bases from V and 7 bases from J, with 18 bases between. CDR1 is DFQATT, CDR2 SNEGSKA, per germline (reference sequence). CDR3 region: CSAHYGSQGEKLFF. CDR3 nucleotides: TGCAGTGCCCATTACGGGAGTCAGGGTGAAAAACTGTTTTTT.

The chain joins TRBV2 to TRBJ2-3; 10 bases align to TRBD2. J lost 6 bases, V lost 4 bases, and 10 bases had no gene match. CDR3 length equals 16 residues. Germline CDR1 is SNHLY and CDR2 is FYNNEI. The CDR3 DNA follows: TGTGCCAGCAGTGCCGCCAGCGGGGGGGCCGGTGATACGCAGTATTTT. This sequence encodes CASSAASGGAGDTQYF.

This clonotype was counted between two and nine times. The rearrangement links TRBV10-3 to TRBJ2-3, with 7 nucleotides matching TRBD1. The J segment lost 1 base and the V segment lost 8 bases, leaving 6 bases of the junction unmatched. Per germline, CDR1 ENHRY and CDR2 SYGVKD. The CDR3 is 14 residues long. CDR3 bases: TGTGCCATCCGGCCCGACAGGGGCACAGATACGCAGTATTTT. Protein: CAIRPDRGTDTQYF.

J is TRBJ2-1 and V is TRBV5-6; TRBD2 matches at 12 bases. Germline loops: CDR1 SGHDT, CDR2 YYEEEE. Losses at the gene ends were 4 bases for V and 16 bases for J; bases not matched to a gene: 9. The CDR3 is 13 amino acids. The DNA of the CDR3 is TGTGCCAGCAGCCCTAGACTAGCGGGAGCGGTTTTCTTC. It is translated as CASSPRLAGAVFF.

This chain joins TRBV24-1 and TRBJ2-3; 10 bases map to TRBD2. Germline V CDR1 and CDR2: KGHDR, SFDVKD. Trimming removed 4 bases from V and 4 bases from J; junction bases left unmatched: 4. This CDR3 has 15 residues. Here the CDR3 DNA reads TGTGCCACCAGTGACCCCAGCGGGAGGGCAGATACGCAGTATTTT. It specifies CATSDPSGRADTQYF.

V usage is TRBV5-1 and J usage is TRBJ2-2; 7 nucleotides line up with TRBD1. The junction had 10 bases not matched to a gene; V was cut back by 8 bases and J by 6 bases. The CDR3 runs 14 residues. Germline CDR1 reads SGHRS; CDR2 reads YFSETQ. In nucleotides, the CDR3 is TGCGCCAGTTCCCAGGACAGGTTCCCCGGGGAGCTGTTTTTT. Its translation is CASSQDRFPGELFF.

This chain links TRBV12-3 or TRBV12-4 with TRBJ2-7; D tentatively reads TRBD1 or TRBD2 (5 bases each). Trimming cost V 6 bases and J 9 bases, with 18 bases left between them. This CDR3 has 13 amino acids. The CDR3 region is CASSPVGGHRQYF. DNA of the CDR3: TGTGCCAGCAGCCCCGTTGGGGGTCATCGGCAGTACTTC.